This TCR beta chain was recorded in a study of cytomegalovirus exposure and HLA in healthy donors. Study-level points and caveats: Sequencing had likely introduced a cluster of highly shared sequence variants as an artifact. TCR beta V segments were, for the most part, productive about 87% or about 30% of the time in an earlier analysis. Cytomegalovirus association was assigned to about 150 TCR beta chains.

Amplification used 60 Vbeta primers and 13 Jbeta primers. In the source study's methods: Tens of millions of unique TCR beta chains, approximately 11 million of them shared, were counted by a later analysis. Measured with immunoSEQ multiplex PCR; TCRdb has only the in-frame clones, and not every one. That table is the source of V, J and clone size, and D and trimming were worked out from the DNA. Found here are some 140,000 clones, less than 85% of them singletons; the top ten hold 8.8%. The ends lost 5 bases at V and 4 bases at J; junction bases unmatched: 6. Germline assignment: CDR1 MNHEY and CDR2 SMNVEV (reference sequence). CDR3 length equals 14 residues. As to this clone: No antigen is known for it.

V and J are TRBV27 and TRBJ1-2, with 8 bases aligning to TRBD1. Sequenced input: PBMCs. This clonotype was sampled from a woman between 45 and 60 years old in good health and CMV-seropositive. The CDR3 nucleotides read TGTGCCAGCAGTCTGACAGGGGATGTCTATGGCTACACCTTC. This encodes CASSLTGDVYGYTF.